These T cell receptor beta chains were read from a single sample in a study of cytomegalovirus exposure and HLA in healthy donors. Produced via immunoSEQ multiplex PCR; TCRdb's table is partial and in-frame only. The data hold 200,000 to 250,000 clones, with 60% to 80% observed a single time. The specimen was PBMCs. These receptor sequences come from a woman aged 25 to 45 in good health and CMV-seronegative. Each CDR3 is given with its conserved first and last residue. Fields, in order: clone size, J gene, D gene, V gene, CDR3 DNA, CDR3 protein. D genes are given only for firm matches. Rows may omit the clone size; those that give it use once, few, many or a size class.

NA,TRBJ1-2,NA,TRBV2,TGTGCCAGCAGAACAGGTTCTAACTATGGCTACACCTTC,CASRTGSNYGYTF
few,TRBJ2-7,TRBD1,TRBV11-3,TGTGCCAGCAGCTCCCGGGACAGCGAGCAGTACTTC,CASSSRDSEQYF
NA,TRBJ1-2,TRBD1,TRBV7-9,TGTGCCAGCAGCTTGGGGACAGGCCCATCTAACTATGGCTACACCTTC,CASSLGTGPSNYGYTF
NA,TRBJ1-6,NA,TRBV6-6,TGTGCCAGCACTTTGGACAAGTTTAATTCACCCCTCCACTTT,CASTLDKFNSPLHF
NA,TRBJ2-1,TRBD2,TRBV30,TGTGCCTGGAGCCAAAGCGGGAGTCTTAACAATGAGCAGTTCTTC,CAWSQSGSLNNEQFF
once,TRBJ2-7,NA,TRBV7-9,TGTGCCAGCAGCGTACAGGGATACGAGCAGTACTTC,CASSVQGYEQYF
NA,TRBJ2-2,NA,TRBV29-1,TGCAGCGTTGGTTCGGGATTGAACACCGGGGAGCTGTTTTTT,CSVGSGLNTGELFF
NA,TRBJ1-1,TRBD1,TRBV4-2,TGTGCCAGCAGCTTGGTAACAGGGGCTTTGGGAGCTTTCTTT,CASSLVTGALGAFF
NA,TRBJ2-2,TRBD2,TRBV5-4,TGTGCCAGCAGCTTGCGGCGGGGGGGGACCGGGGAGCTGTTTTTT,CASSLRRGGTGELFF
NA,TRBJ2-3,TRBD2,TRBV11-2,TGTGCCAGCAGCCGGACTAGCGGAATCACAGATACGCAGTATTTT,CASSRTSGITDTQYF
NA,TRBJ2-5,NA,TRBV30,TGTGCCTGGACCGGGAAAGAGACCCAGTACTTC,CAWTGKETQYF
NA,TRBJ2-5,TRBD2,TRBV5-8,TGTGCCAGCAGCTTTGGACTAGCGGCCCAAGAGACCCAGTACTTC,CASSFGLAAQETQYF
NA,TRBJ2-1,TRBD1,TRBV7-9,TGTGCCAGCAGCACCCTGAGACAGGGGTGGGACAATGAGCAGTTCTTC,CASSTLRQGWDNEQFF
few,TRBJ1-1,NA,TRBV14,TGTGCCAGCAGCCAAGAGAGGGCTGGGACTGAAGCTTTCTTT,CASSQERAGTEAFF
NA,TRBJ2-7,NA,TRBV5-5,TGTGCCAGCAGCCAACCAGGTCTTAACGAGCAGTACTTC,CASSQPGLNEQYF
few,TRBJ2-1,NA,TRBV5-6,TGTGCCAGCAGCTCTTACCTTACTAGCAACCATGAGCAGTTCTTC,CASSSYLTSNHEQFF
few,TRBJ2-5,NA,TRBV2,TGTGCCAGCAGTGTAAGGGGCCTGGAGACCCAGTACTTC,CASSVRGLETQYF
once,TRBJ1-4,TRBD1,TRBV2,TGTGCCAGCAGTGAAGGGCAGGGGGCTAGAAAACTGTTTTTT,CASSEGQGARKLFF
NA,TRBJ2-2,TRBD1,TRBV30,TGTGCCTGGAGAGACAGGGGGGTTTACACCGGGGAGCTGTTTTTT,CAWRDRGVYTGELFF
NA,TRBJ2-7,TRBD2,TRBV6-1,TGTGCCAGCAGGTCCTCGGGGGGAGTCGACGAGCAGTACTTC,CASRSSGGVDEQYF
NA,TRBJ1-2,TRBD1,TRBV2,TGTGCCAGCAGTGACCTCGGGACAGCTAATTATGGCTACACCTTC,CASSDLGTANYGYTF
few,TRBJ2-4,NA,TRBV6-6,TGTGCCAGCAGTTACCGAACAGTCTCAAACATTCAGTACTTC,CASSYRTVSNIQYF
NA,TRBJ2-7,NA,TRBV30,TGTGCCTGGAGTGTACAGGATTCCTACGAGCAGTACTTC,CAWSVQDSYEQYF
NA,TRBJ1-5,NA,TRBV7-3,TGTTCCAGCAGCTTTGGACTCAATCAGCCCCAGCATTTT,CSSSFGLNQPQHF
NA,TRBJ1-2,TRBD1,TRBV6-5,TGTGCCAGCAGTTACCCGGACAGGGAGAATGGCTACACCTTC,CASSYPDRENGYTF
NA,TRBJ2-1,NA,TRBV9,TGTGCCAGCAGCATCTCGGGGGAGCTCTACAATGAGCAGTTCTTC,CASSISGELYNEQFF
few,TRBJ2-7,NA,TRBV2,TGTGCCAGCAGTGCGACACAAAGCTCCTACGAGCAGTACTTC,CASSATQSSYEQYF
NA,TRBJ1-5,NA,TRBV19,TGTGCCAGTAGTATAGACAGGGGAACGGATCAGCCCCAGCATTTT,CASSIDRGTDQPQHF
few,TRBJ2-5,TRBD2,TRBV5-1,TGCGCCAGCAGCCGACTGGGACTAAACGAAGAGACCCAGTACTTC,CASSRLGLNEETQYF
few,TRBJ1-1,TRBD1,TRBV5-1,TGCGCCAGCAGCCTGGACAGGGCCCGGTTGGCTGAAGCTTTCTTT,CASSLDRARLAEAFF
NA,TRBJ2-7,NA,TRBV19,TGTGCCAGTAGTATAGGACACGGGGCCTACGAGCAGTACTTC,CASSIGHGAYEQYF
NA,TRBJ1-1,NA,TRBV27,TGTGCCAGCAAGGAACAGTTGAACACTGAAGCTTTCTTT,CASKEQLNTEAFF